The 14 T cell receptor beta chains listed next were all sequenced from one sample in a study of CD8+ T cells in alopecia areata. Treatment described: oral pan-JAK inhibitor, 5-10 mg twice daily. RNA was isolated and reverse transcribed to cDNA, the sequencing template. The assay was immunoSEQ multiplex PCR, and TCRdb's table has in-frame clones only and misses some. Counted here are 100,000 to 150,000 clones, under 65% occurring once; the ten biggest clones make up around 5.7%. The specimen was CD4+ T cells sorted from blood, collected at week 4, from a patient treated with tofacitinib. The receptors stem from a human donor with alopecia areata.

This clone was recorded at least ten times. The J gene is TRBJ2-2, the V gene TRBV10-3, with TRBD1 matching 9 bases. Per germline, CDR1 ENHRY and CDR2 SYGVKD. The J segment lost 4 bases and the V segment lost 9 bases, leaving 3 bases of the junction unmatched. CDR3 length: 13 residues. CDR3 nucleotide sequence: TGTGCCATTGGACAGGGGCGCACCGGGGAGCTGTTTTTT. Protein product: CAIGQGRTGELFF.

The chain links TRBV7-2 to TRBJ2-5; the D is unclear. Germline values: CDR1 SGHTA, CDR2 FQGNSA. There are 11 residues in the CDR3. V lost 4 bases, J lost 2 bases, and 2 bases lay in between. The CDR3 DNA sequence: TGTGCCAGCAGCTATCAAGAGACCCAGTACTTC. Its translation is CASSYQETQYF.

The rearrangement links TRBV18 to TRBJ2-5; TRBD1 agrees at 8 bases. After removal of 1 base from V and 7 bases from J, the junction contained 5 bases not matched to a gene. This CDR3 is 14 amino acids long. The V gene's germline CDR1 is KGHSH and CDR2 LQKENI. The CDR3 is CASSPLSDRGTQYF. The CDR3 DNA sequence: TGTGCCAGCTCACCACTATCAGACAGGGGGACCCAGTACTTC.

This clone was observed a handful of times. CDR3 sequence (DNA): TGTGCCAGCTCAGACTATCCCGGGACAGGGAGCGAGCAGTACTTC. This encodes CASSDYPGTGSEQYF. This sequence joins TRBV18 and TRBJ2-7, with 9 bases matching TRBD1. The CDR3 covers 15 residues. Germline CDR1 KGHSH, CDR2 LQKENI. The V and J ends lost 5 bases and 6 bases, in that order; junction bases with no gene match: 11.

CDR3 DNA: TGTGCCAGCAGCCGACCGACAGGAGCCAAAAACATTCAGTACTTC. This encodes CASSRPTGAKNIQYF. The genes are TRBV7-2 and TRBJ2-4; D possibly corresponds to TRBD1 (6 bases). The CDR3 loop spans 15 amino acids. Trimming cost V 5 bases and J 0 bases, with 11 bases left between them. The germline V gene encodes CDR1 SGHTA and CDR2 FQGNSA.

This clone came up a few times. As DNA, the CDR3 is TGTGCCATCAGGGAGGACACTGAAGCTTTCTTT. Translating it yields CAIREDTEAFF. The chain combines TRBV10-3 with TRBJ1-1; D remains ambiguous. The germline gives CDR1 ENHRY, CDR2 SYGVKD. Trimming took 6 bases from V and 3 from J, leaving 5 bases between them. CDR3 length: 11 residues.

This chain uses TRBV29-1 with TRBJ2-4; D unresolved. The V end lost 3 bases, the J end lost 8 bases, and 8 bases lay between the germline ends. Germline loops: CDR1 SQVTM, CDR2 ANQGSEA. The CDR3 covers 11 residues. The chain's CDR3 is CSVDVEDIQYF. CDR3 nucleotides: TGCAGCGTTGATGTCGAGGACATTCAGTACTTC. Full variable domain (outside the CDR3, taken from reference TRBV29-1 and TRBJ2-4): SAVISQKPSRDICQRGTSLTIQCQVDSQVTMMFWYRQQPGQSLTLIATANQGSEATYESGFVIDKFPISRPNLTFSTLTVSNMSPEDSSIYLCSVDVEDIQYFGAGTRLSVL.

This chain links TRBV30 with TRBJ2-7; D gene ambiguous. Germline V gene data show CDR1 as GTSNPN and CDR2 as SVGIG (reference sequence). The CDR3 runs to 12 residues. Trimming removed 0 bases from V and 3 bases from J, with 6 bases in between. This CDR3 is CAWSVTSYEQYF. For the CDR3, the DNA is TGTGCCTGGAGTGTAACGAGCTACGAGCAGTACTTC.

V gene TRBV7-6 combines with J gene TRBJ1-6; 9 nucleotides match TRBD1. Germline assignment: CDR1 SGHVS and CDR2 FNYEAQ. This CDR3 is 15 amino acids long. J lost 6 bases, V lost 4 bases, and 4 bases had no gene match. Here the CDR3 reads CASSSADRGNSPLHF. The CDR3 DNA reads TGTGCCAGCAGCTCCGCGGACAGGGGTAATTCACCCCTCCACTTT.

This clone was counted between two and nine times. The chain couples TRBV27 to TRBJ2-5, with D perhaps given as TRBD1 or TRBD2 (5 bases each). Germline V gene sequence: CDR1 MNHEY, CDR2 SMNVEV (reference sequence). The V and J ends lost 6 bases and 5 bases respectively, with 13 bases between them. This CDR3 comprises 13 residues. The CDR3 sequence: CASRLEWGETQYF. The CDR3 DNA reads as TGTGCCAGCAGACTTGAGTGGGGGGAGACCCAGTACTTC.

V and J are TRBV7-2 and TRBJ1-4; D is uncertain. Germline V gene sequence: CDR1 SGHTA, CDR2 FQGNSA. Trimming left V 5 bases short and J 0 bases short, with 7 bases between. The CDR3 loop spans 14 amino acids. The CDR3 region has the DNA TGTGCCAGCAGCCCGCACGCAACTAATGAAAAACTGTTTTTT. It specifies CASSPHATNEKLFF.

The V call is TRBV29-1, the J call TRBJ1-4; no firm D call. The germline V gene has CDR1 SQVTM and CDR2 ANQGSEA. The CDR3 has 13 residues. For the CDR3, the DNA is TGCACCTCGGCGATTTCAACTAATGAAAAACTGTTTTTT. This codes for CTSAISTNEKLFF.

This chain connects TRBV5-1 to TRBJ2-6; D gene unclear. V lost 0 bases, J lost 0 bases, and 7 bases lay in between. This CDR3 spans 16 amino acids. The germline V gene has CDR1 SGHRS and CDR2 YFSETQ. CDR3 sequence reads: CASSLEPLSGANVLTF. The CDR3 DNA follows: TGCGCCAGCAGCTTGGAACCACTCTCTGGGGCCAACGTCCTGACTTTC.

V and J are TRBV6-5 and TRBJ1-1; D ambiguous. V was trimmed by 6 bases and J by 6 bases, leaving 17 bases between them. Germline V gene data show CDR1 as MNHEY and CDR2 as SVGAGI. The CDR3 extends over 14 amino acids. This CDR3 reads CASREQGSYAEAFF. In DNA, the CDR3 is TGTGCCAGCAGAGAGCAAGGATCCTACGCTGAAGCTTTCTTT.